The clone carrying this TCR beta chain showed up many times. Its antigen is not identified. From the reads, TCRdb called clonotypes with MiXCR, one entry per CDR3 protein. The top ten clones hold less than 3% of a sample with under 350,000 distinct CDR3 sequences, 8% to 10% of them seen once. The source of the sample is a study of T cell repertoires in cytomegalovirus infection. About the study: CMV infection and matching HLA type were both indicated by public TCR beta signatures.

The trim removed 1 base at V and 1 base at J, leaving 4 bases unmatched. The CDR3 has 16 amino acids. In germline, CDR1 is SGHNT, CDR2 YENEEA. Findings and limits, study-wide: There were HLA-C-restricted CMV-specific TCR beta clonotypes dominating the ex vivo response.

The sample taken for sequencing was PBMCs. This receptor was taken from a human donor in good health (CMV status not recorded). Some clones in this sample may be carry-over from other donors' samples. The V gene is TRBV11-3, the J gene TRBJ2-3, with 8 bases identical to TRBD2. The CDR3 nucleotides read TGTGCCAGCAGCTTAGCGGGGGGGCACGGCACAGATACGCAGTATTTT. Translation gives CASSLAGGHGTDTQYF.